Below are 21 T cell receptor beta chains sequenced from a single sample in a study of T cells in narcolepsy. Measured with immunoSEQ multiplex PCR; TCRdb has only the in-frame clones, and not every one. The sample holds 27,000 or so clones, around 82% seen once. Sequenced: CD45RA- memory CD4+ T cells from PBMCs. The receptors shown here come from a human donor with narcolepsy.

This sequence joins TRBV2 and TRBJ1-2, with 7 bases aligning to TRBD1. CDR3 size: 12 residues. Germline V gene sequence: CDR1 SNHLY, CDR2 FYNNEI. The V and J ends lost 7 bases and 8 bases, in that order; junction bases with no gene match: 7. The CDR3 protein is CASNRQGPGYTF. CDR3 DNA: TGTGCCAGCAATCGACAGGGCCCGGGCTACACCTTC.

The chain links TRBV27 to TRBJ2-2, with a weak D call TRBD1 (5 bases). The germline V and J ends were trimmed by 1 base and 3 bases, with 12 bases remaining between them. Germline V gene sequence: CDR1 MNHEY, CDR2 SMNVEV (reference sequence). The CDR3 has 16 residues. CDR3 sequence reads: CASSLYGRADTGELFF. The DNA of the CDR3 is TGTGCCAGCAGTTTATACGGCAGGGCCGACACCGGGGAGCTGTTTTTT.

This clone was counted only a few times. V usage is TRBV2 and J usage is TRBJ2-1; TRBD2 aligns across 7 bases. The V segment lost 4 bases and the J segment 8 bases; nucleotides outside the gene matches: 11. This CDR3 is 15 amino acids long. Germline V gene sequence: CDR1 SNHLY, CDR2 FYNNEI. The chain's CDR3 is CASSAEATSVDEQFF. Here the CDR3 DNA reads TGTGCCAGCAGTGCCGAGGCCACTAGCGTGGATGAGCAGTTCTTC.

This clone has a single count. The chain combines TRBV25-1 with TRBJ2-3; 8 nucleotides agree with TRBD2. Germline V gives CDR1 MGHDK, CDR2 SYGVNS. V was pared by 4 bases and J by 1 base, with 4 bases of the junction left unmatched. This CDR3 contains 15 residues. The chain's CDR3 is CASSAGGAGTDTQYF. CDR3 coding DNA: TGTGCCAGCAGTGCGGGGGGGGCCGGCACAGATACGCAGTATTTT.

The chain carries TRBV19 and TRBJ1-4; no clear D. V was cut by 2 bases and J by 5 bases, with 6 bases left in between. This CDR3 has 13 residues. Germline-derived CDR1 and CDR2 are LNHDA and SQIVND (reference sequence). CDR3 amino acids: CASSISRNEKLFF. Written as DNA, the CDR3 is TGTGCCAGTAGTATAAGCAGAAATGAAAAACTGTTTTTT.

This clone was observed a handful of times. CDR3 region: CASIVGGVSGYTF. CDR3 DNA: TGTGCCAGCATCGTAGGGGGGGTTTCTGGCTACACCTTC. The V call is TRBV6-1, the J call TRBJ1-2; perhaps TRBD1 as D (6 bases). This CDR3 has 13 residues. The V end was cut by 7 bases, the J end by 7 bases, with 16 bases between. The V gene's germline CDR1 is MNHNS and CDR2 SASEGT.

Only a few counts were recorded for this clone. The V and J genes are TRBV14 and TRBJ2-5, with D possibly called TRBD1 or TRBD2 (5 bases each). There are 17 residues in the CDR3. The germline V and J ends were trimmed by 4 bases and 1 base, with 19 bases remaining between them. Germline assignment: CDR1 SGHDN and CDR2 FVKESK. The DNA of the CDR3 is TGTGCCAGCAGCCCCCGACAGAGCTCGAGGGGCCAAGAGACCCAGTACTTC. It encodes CASSPRQSSRGQETQYF.

The chain carries TRBV10-3 and TRBJ1-5; 10 positions agree with TRBD1. The CDR3 loop spans 15 amino acids. V gave up 2 bases and J gave up 7 bases; unmatched junction bases: 5. Germline-derived CDR1 and CDR2 are ENHRY and SYGVKD. CDR3 region: CAISEDRGQRQPQHF. The CDR3, as DNA: TGTGCCATCAGTGAGGACAGGGGGCAAAGGCAGCCCCAGCATTTT.

This chain joins TRBV6-5 and TRBJ1-3; D not certain. Germline CDR1 and CDR2: MNHEY and SVGAGI. V was shortened by 0 bases and J by 0 bases, with 6 bases between the two germline ends. The length of the CDR3 is 15 residues. Written as DNA, the CDR3 is TGTGCCAGCAGTTACTCTCCGTACTCTGGAAACACCATATATTTT. Translating gives CASSYSPYSGNTIYF.

This chain connects TRBV7-6 to TRBJ2-2; the match to TRBD2 covers 12 bases. The CDR3 sequence is 16 residues long. CDR1 and CDR2 (germline): SGHVS, FNYEAQ. Losses at the gene ends were 5 bases for V and 1 base for J; bases not matched to a gene: 2. This CDR3 reads CASSLTSGGNTGELFF. The CDR3 coding sequence is TGTGCCAGCAGCCTGACTAGCGGGGGGAACACCGGGGAGCTGTTTTTT.

This clone appeared a single time. The CDR3 loop is CASSPRTGGVLDYGYTF. CDR3 in DNA: TGTGCCAGCAGCCCTAGGACAGGGGGCGTGTTGGACTATGGCTACACCTTC. V is TRBV11-3 and J is TRBJ1-2, with 11 bases lining up with TRBD1. The germline V gene encodes CDR1 SGHNT and CDR2 YENEEA. V lost 5 bases to trimming and J lost 3 bases; unmatched junction nucleotides: 11. The CDR3 contains 17 residues. Drawing the rest from reference TRBV11-3 and TRBJ1-2, the complete variable domain is EAGVVQSPRYKIIEKKQPVAFWCNPISGHNTLYWYLQNLGQGPELLIRYENEEAVDDSQLPKDRFSAERLKGVDSTLKIQPAELGDSAVYLCASSPRTGGVLDYGYTFGSGTRLTVV.

About this clone: Other DNA sequences in this specimen translate into the identical CDR3. The gene calls are TRBV6-6 and TRBJ1-5; TRBD1 agrees at 10 bases. The CDR3 has 13 amino acids. Per the germline V gene, CDR1 is MNHNY and CDR2 is SVGAGI (reference sequence). CDR3 coding DNA: TGTACCACGGACAGGGGGTTGGGTCGCGCCCAGCATTTT. It encodes CTTDRGLGRAQHF.

This chain uses TRBV5-1 with TRBJ1-2; D gene uncertain. Germline lookup yields CDR1 SGHRS and CDR2 YFSETQ. Trimming took 0 bases from V and 2 from J, leaving 8 bases between them. The CDR3 loop spans 14 amino acids. Here the CDR3 DNA reads TGCGCCAGCAGCTTGGTGGAACTAAACTATGGCTACACCTTC. The encoded protein is CASSLVELNYGYTF.

The chain combines TRBV6-1 with TRBJ1-6; tentative D call: TRBD1 (5 bases). Germline lookup yields CDR1 MNHNS and CDR2 SASEGT. Trimming cost V 5 bases and J 13 bases, with 21 bases left between them. CDR3 size: 15 residues. The CDR3: CASSSQARGLVPLHF. The CDR3 DNA reads TGTGCCAGCAGTTCACAGGCGAGGGGTTTAGTCCCCCTCCACTTT.

The chain links TRBV2 to TRBJ2-5, with 10 bases matching TRBD1. The germline CDR1 and CDR2 sequences are SNHLY and FYNNEI. The CDR3 runs to 13 residues. The CDR3 region has the DNA TGTGCGGGACAGGGGACGTACCAAGAGACCCAGTACTTC. Translating it yields CAGQGTYQETQYF.

The rearrangement uses TRBV5-1 and TRBJ2-7, with 9 bases matching TRBD1. After removal of 0 bases from V and 2 bases from J, the junction contained 3 bases not matched to a gene. CDR3 length: 15 amino acids. The germline V gene has CDR1 SGHRS and CDR2 YFSETQ. The CDR3 is CASSLGQGVAYEQYF. Here the CDR3 DNA reads TGCGCCAGCAGCTTGGGACAGGGGGTCGCCTACGAGCAGTACTTC.

The chain is built from TRBV7-2 and TRBJ2-3; tentatively, D is TRBD2 (6 bases). The ends were cut back, 2 bases at V and 1 base at J, with 7 bases in the middle. The CDR3 spans 14 residues. CDR1 SGHTA and CDR2 FQGNSA come from the germline V gene. Here the CDR3 reads CASSLTGGTDTQYF. The CDR3 DNA reads TGTGCCAGCAGCTTAACGGGGGGCACAGATACGCAGTATTTT.

The chain recombines TRBV10-2 with TRBJ2-3; TRBD2 agrees at 11 bases. The ends lost 2 bases at V and 0 bases at J; junction bases unmatched: 7. This CDR3 region has 18 residues. From germline, CDR1 is WSHSY and CDR2 SAAADI. The CDR3 loop is CASSEVRSGGASTDTQYF. CDR3 DNA: TGCGCCAGCAGTGAGGTCCGTAGCGGGGGGGCCAGCACAGATACGCAGTATTTT.

The rearrangement joins TRBV5-1 to TRBJ2-3; 13 nucleotides align to TRBD2. V gave up 4 bases and J gave up 4 bases; unmatched junction bases: 6. This CDR3 has 16 amino acids. CDR1 and CDR2 from the germline V gene are SGHRS and YFSETQ. CDR3 coding DNA: TGCGCCAGCAGCCCTACTAGCGGGGGGGTCTCAGATACGCAGTATTTT. Its translation: CASSPTSGGVSDTQYF.

The rearrangement links TRBV7-9 to TRBJ2-5, with D perhaps matching TRBD1 (6 bases). The CDR3 is 18 amino acids. Germline CDR1 is SEHNR and CDR2 is FQNEAQ (reference sequence). V shed 5 bases and J shed 7 bases, with 29 bases lying between them. The CDR3 DNA is TGTGCCAGCAGCCCCACAGGGAGTGTGATATGGGAGTCCGGGACCCAGTACTTC. Its protein is CASSPTGSVIWESGTQYF.

The rearrangement joins TRBV2 to TRBJ2-7, with no clear D. This CDR3 spans 13 amino acids. Germline V lookup: CDR1 SNHLY, CDR2 FYNNEI. V lost 7 bases and J 3 bases, leaving 13 bases between the germline ends. The CDR3 sequence is CASKTSTIYEQYF. The CDR3 coding sequence is TGTGCCAGCAAGACCAGTACAATCTACGAGCAGTACTTC.